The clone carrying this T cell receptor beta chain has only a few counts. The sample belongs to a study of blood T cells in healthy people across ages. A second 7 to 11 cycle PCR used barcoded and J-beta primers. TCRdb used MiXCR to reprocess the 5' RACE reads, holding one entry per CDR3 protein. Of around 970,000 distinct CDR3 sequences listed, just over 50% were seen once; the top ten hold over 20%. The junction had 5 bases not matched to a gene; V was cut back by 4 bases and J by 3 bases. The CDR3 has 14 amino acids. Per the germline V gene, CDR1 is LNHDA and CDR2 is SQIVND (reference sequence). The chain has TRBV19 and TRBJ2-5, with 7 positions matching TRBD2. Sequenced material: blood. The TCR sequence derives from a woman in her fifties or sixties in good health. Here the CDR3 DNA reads TGTGCCAGTAGTACGCTAAGCGGGAAAGAGACCCAGTACTTC. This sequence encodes CASSTLSGKETQYF.